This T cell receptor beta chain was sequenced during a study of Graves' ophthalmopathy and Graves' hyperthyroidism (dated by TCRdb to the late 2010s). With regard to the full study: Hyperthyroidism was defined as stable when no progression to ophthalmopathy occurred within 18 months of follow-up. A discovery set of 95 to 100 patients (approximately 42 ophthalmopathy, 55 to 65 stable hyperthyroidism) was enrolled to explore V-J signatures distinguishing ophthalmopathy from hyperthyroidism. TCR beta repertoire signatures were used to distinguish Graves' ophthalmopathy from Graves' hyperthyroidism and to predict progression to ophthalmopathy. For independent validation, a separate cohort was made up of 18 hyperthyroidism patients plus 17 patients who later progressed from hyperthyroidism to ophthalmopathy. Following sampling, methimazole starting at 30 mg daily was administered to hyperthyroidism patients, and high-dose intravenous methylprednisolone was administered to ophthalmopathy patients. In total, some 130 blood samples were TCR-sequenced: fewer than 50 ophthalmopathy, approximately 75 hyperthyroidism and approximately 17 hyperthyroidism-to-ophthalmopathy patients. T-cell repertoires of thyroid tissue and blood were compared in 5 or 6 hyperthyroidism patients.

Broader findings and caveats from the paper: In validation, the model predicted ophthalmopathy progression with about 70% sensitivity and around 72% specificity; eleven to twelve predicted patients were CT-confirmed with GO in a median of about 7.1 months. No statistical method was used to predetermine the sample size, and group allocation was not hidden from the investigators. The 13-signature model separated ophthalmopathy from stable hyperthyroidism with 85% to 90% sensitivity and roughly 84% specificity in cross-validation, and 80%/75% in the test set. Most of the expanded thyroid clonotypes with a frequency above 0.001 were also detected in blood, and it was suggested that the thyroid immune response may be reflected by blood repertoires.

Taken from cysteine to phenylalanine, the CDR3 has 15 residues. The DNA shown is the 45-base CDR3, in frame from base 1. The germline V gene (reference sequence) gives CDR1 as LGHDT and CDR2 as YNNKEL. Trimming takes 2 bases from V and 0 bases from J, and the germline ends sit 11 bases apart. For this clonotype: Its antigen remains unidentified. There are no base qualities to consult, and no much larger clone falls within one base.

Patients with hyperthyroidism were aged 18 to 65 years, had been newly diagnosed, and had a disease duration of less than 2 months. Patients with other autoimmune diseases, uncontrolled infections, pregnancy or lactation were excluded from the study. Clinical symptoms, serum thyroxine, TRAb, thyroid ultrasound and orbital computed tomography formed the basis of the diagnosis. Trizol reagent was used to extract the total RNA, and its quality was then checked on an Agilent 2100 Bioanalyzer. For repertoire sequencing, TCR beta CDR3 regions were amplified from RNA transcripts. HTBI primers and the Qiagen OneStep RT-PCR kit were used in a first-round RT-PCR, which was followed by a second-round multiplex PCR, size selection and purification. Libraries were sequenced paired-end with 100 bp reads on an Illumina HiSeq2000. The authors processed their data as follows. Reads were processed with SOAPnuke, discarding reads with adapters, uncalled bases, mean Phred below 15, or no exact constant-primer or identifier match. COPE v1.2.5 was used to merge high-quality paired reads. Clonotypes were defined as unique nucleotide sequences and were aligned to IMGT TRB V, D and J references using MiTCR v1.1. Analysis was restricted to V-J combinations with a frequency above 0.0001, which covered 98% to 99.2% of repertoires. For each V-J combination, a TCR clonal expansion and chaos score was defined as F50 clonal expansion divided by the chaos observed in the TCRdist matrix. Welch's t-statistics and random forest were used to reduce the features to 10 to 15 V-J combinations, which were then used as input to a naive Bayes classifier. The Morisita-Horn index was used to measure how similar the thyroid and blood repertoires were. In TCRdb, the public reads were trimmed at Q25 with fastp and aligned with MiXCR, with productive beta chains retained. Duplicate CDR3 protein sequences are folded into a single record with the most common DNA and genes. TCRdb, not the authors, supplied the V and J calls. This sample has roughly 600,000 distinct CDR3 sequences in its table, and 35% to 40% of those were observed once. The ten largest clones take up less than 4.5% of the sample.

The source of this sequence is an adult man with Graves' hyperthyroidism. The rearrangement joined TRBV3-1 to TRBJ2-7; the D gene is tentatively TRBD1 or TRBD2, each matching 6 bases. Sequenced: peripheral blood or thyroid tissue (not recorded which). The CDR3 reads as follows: CASSQLADSSYEQYF. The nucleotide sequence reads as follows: TGTGCCAGCAGCCAATTAGCGGACAGCTCCTACGAGCAGTACTTC.